This TCR beta chain came from a study of control samples from healthy donors and cancer patients. The CDR3 is 15 residues long. Germline CDR1 SNHLY, CDR2 FYNNEI. V gave up 5 bases and J gave up 2 bases, with 14 bases separating them. The assay was immunoSEQ multiplex PCR, and TCRdb's table has in-frame clones only and misses some. Of 260,000 or so clones listed, around 79% are singletons. The sequence was obtained from a woman between 55 and 75 years old with lung cancer. The J gene is TRBJ2-3, the V gene TRBV2; tentatively, D is TRBD2 (5 bases). Material for sequencing was PBMCs. Here the CDR3 DNA reads TGTGCCAGCAGTACTAGGCAGATATCCACAGATACGCAGTATTTT. Translation: CASSTRQISTDTQYF.